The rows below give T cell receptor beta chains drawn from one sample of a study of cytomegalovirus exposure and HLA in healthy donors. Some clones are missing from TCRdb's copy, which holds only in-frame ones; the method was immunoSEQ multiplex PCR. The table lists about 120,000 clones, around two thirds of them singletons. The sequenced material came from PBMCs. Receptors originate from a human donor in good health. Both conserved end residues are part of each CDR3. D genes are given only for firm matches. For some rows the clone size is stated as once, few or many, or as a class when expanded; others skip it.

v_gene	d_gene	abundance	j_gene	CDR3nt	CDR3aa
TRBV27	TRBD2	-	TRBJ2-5	TGTGCCAGCAGTTTATTGGCGAGCGGGAGTGGTGAGACCCAGTACTTC	CASSLLASGSGETQYF
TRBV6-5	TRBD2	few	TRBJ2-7	TGTGCCAGCAGACGGGGACTAGCGGGGGGGGCCGAGCAGTACTTC	CASRRGLAGGAEQYF
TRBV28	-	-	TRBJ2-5	TGTGCCAGCAGACTCCGGGAACTCCAAGAGACCCAGTACTTC	CASRLRELQETQYF
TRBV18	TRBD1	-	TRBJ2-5	TGTGCCAGCTCACGAAGACAGGGCCGGGAGACCCAGTACTTC	CASSRRQGRETQYF
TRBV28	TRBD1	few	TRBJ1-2	TGTGCCAGCAGCCAAGGACAGGTCTATGGCTACACCTTC	CASSQGQVYGYTF
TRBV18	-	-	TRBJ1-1	TGTGCCAGTGAGGGAGGGAACACTGAAGCTTTCTTT	CASEGGNTEAFF
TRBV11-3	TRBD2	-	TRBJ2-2	TGTGCCAGCAGCTTGGGGGGGGTCATCACCGGGGAGCTGTTTTTT	CASSLGGVITGELFF
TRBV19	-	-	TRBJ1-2	TGTGCCAGTAGTATAGGACAGATTGGCTACACCTTC	CASSIGQIGYTF
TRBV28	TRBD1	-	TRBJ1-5	TGTGCCAGCAGTCTCCGACAGGGGGTGAATCAGCCCCAGCATTTT	CASSLRQGVNQPQHF
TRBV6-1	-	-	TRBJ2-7	TGTGCCAGCAGTCTCCTTTACTACGAGCAGTACTTC	CASSLLYYEQYF
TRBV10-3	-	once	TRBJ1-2	TGTGCCATCAGCTCCGGGGAGGTGCGGGGCTACACCTTC	CAISSGEVRGYTF